These T cell receptor beta chains were read from a single sample in a study of T cell changes during pregnancy in multiple sclerosis. The assay was immunoSEQ multiplex PCR, and TCRdb's table has in-frame clones only and misses some. The sample includes around 100,000 clones, around 92% seen only once; the top ten take less than 2.5%. Sample: peripheral blood, taken after pregnancy. The receptors originated from a female donor with multiple sclerosis, enrolled in a pregnancy study. Each CDR3 is given with its conserved first and last residue. The order of the fields is J gene, V gene, D gene, CDR3 protein. A D gene is named only where the DNA matches it firmly.

J gene: TRBJ2-7; V gene: TRBV5-4; D gene: NA; CDR3 protein: CASSLGLTRETYTYEQYF
J gene: TRBJ1-2; V gene: TRBV30; D gene: NA; CDR3 protein: CAWSFDGDNYGYTF
J gene: TRBJ1-1; V gene: TRBV7-2; D gene: NA; CDR3 protein: CASSQGRNTEAFF
J gene: TRBJ1-2; V gene: TRBV5-6; D gene: NA; CDR3 protein: CASSSRGVGYTF
J gene: TRBJ1-1; V gene: TRBV10-3; D gene: TRBD1; CDR3 protein: CAIRRQGNTEAFF
J gene: TRBJ1-2; V gene: TRBV10-3; D gene: NA; CDR3 protein: CAISALRGSRGYTF
J gene: TRBJ2-3; V gene: TRBV7-3; D gene: TRBD2; CDR3 protein: CASSPLAGGPGDTQYF
J gene: TRBJ1-1; V gene: TRBV6-5; D gene: NA; CDR3 protein: CASRRVRVTEAFF
J gene: TRBJ2-3; V gene: TRBV7-3; D gene: TRBD2; CDR3 protein: CASSLGGRGTDTQYF
J gene: TRBJ2-5; V gene: TRBV5-1; D gene: NA; CDR3 protein: CASSLGGTETQYF
J gene: TRBJ1-6; V gene: TRBV7-2; D gene: NA; CDR3 protein: CASRQRGSNSPLHF
J gene: TRBJ2-1; V gene: TRBV28; D gene: TRBD2; CDR3 protein: CASSSDRELAGGDEQFF
J gene: TRBJ2-7; V gene: TRBV29-1; D gene: NA; CDR3 protein: CSVEEDRSYEQYF
J gene: TRBJ2-1; V gene: TRBV11-3; D gene: TRBD2; CDR3 protein: CASSLLAGGPTEQFF